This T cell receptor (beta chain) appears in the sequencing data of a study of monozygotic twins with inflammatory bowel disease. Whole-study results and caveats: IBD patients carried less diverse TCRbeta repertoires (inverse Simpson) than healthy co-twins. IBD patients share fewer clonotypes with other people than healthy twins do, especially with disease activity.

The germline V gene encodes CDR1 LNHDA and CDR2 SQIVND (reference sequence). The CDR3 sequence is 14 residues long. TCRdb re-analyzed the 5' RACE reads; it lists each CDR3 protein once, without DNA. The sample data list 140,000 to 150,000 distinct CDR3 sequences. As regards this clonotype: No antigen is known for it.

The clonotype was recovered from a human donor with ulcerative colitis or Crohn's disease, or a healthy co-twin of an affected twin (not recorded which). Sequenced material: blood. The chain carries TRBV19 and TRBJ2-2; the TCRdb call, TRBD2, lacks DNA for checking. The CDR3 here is CASSVTSGIWELFF. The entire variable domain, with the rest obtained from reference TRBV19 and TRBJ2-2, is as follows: DGGITQSPKYLFRKEGQNVTLSCEQNLNHDAMYWYRQDPGQGLRLIYYSQIVNDFQKGDIAEGYSVSREKKESFPLTVTSAQKNPTAFYLCASSVTSGIWELFFGEGSRLTVL.